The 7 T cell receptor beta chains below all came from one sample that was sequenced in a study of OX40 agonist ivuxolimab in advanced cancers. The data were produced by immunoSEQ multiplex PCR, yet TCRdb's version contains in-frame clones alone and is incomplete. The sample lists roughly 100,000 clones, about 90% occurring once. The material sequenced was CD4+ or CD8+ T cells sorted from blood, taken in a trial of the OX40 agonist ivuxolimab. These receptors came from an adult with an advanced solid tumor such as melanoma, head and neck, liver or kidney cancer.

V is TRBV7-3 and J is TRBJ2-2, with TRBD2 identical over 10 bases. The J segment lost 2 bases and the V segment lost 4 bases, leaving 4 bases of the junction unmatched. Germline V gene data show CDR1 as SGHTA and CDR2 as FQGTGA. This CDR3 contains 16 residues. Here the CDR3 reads CASSSRTSGNTGELFF. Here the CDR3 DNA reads TGTGCCAGCAGCTCCCGGACTAGCGGCAACACCGGGGAGCTGTTTTTT.

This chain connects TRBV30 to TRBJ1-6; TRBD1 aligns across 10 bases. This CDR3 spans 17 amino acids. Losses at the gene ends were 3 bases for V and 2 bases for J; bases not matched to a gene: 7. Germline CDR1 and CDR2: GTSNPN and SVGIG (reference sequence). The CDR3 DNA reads TGTGCCTGGAGGGACAGGGACAGGGGTACCTATAATTCACCCCTCCACTTT. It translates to CAWRDRDRGTYNSPLHF.

The CDR3 nucleotides read TGTGCCAGTATGGGCGGGAGGGCCCCCTACAATGAGCAGTTCTTC. This sequence encodes CASMGGRAPYNEQFF. This chain joins TRBV19 and TRBJ2-1, with TRBD2 matching over 9 bases. The V and J ends lost 7 bases and 2 bases, in that order; junction bases with no gene match: 6. Germline V gene lookup returns CDR1 LNHDA and CDR2 SQIVND (reference sequence). The CDR3 totals 15 residues.

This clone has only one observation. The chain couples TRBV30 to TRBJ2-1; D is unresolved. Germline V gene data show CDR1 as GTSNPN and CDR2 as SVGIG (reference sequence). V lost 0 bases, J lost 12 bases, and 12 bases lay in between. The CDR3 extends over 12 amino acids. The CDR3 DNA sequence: TGTGCCTGGAGTGTGGTTGTTGGTTGGCAGTTCTTC. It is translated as CAWSVVVGWQFF.

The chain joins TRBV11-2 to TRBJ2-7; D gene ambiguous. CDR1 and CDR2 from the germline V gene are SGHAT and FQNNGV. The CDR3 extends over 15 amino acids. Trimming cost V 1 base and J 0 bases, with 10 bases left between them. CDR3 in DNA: TGTGCCAGCAGCTTAGGGGTTCGGGCCTCCTACGAGCAGTACTTC. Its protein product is CASSLGVRASYEQYF.

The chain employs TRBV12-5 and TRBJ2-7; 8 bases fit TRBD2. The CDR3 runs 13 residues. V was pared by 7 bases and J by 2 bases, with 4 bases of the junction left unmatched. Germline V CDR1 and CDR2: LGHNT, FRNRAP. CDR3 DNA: TGTGCTAGTGCTCCACTAGCGGCCTACGAGCAGTACTTC. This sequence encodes CASAPLAAYEQYF.

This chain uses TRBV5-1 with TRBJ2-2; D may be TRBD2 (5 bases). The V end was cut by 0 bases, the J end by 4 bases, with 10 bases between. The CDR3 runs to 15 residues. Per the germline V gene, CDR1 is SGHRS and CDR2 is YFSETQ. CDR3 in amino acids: CASSLVLASTGELFF. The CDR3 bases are TGCGCCAGCAGCTTGGTTCTAGCTAGCACCGGGGAGCTGTTTTTT.